This T cell receptor (beta chain) was found in a study of Ad26.COV2.S vaccination and SARS-CoV-2 variants. Study-wide context: Doses of Ad26.COV2.S were injected into muscle once or twice, 56 days apart. General study results and limits: The TCR breadth and depth analyses may have understated or missed part of the total T cell responses. Measurement of non-spike TCR breadth gave similar results in vaccine and placebo recipients.

Produced via immunoSEQ multiplex PCR; TCRdb's table is partial and in-frame only. The profile shows around 450,000 clones, 90% of them singletons. The treatment was: about 20 received Ad26.COV2.S at low or high dose, single or two shots; 5 received placebo; per-sample allocation not given. At day 63 after the first vaccine or placebo injection, samples were drawn. Notes on this clone: Its antigen is undetermined.

The sequencing used peripheral blood, collected in a trial of Ad26.COV2.S vaccine versus placebo. The sequence was collected from a person between 18 and 60 years old who received the Ad26.COV2.S COVID-19 vaccine or a placebo.

CDR3 nucleotides: TGCAGTGCTAGTCCGGGACAGGGTTCCTCCCAAGCTTTCTTT. Translating gives CSASPGQGSSQAFF. The chain uses TRBV20-1 and TRBJ1-1, with TRBD1 identical over 9 bases. The CDR3 length is 14 residues. Trimming removed 3 bases from V and 9 bases from J; junction bases left unmatched: 11. Germline-derived CDR1 and CDR2 are DFQATT and SNEGSKA (reference sequence).